The 29 T cell receptor beta chains in this list originate from one sample, sequenced in a study of human T cells and chemical hapten exposure. TCRdb re-called the RACE reads through MiXCR, storing one row per CDR3 protein. The data show over 300,000 distinct CDR3 sequences, approximately 5.1% seen once. Time point denoted: pre-sensitization, week 0. Stated treatment: therapeutic diphenylcyclopropenone sensitization with weekly scalp DPC. Sequencing used whole blood, obtained in connection with sensitization to the hapten diphenylcyclopropenone (DPC). Receptors were obtained from a woman in her fifties or sixties with alopecia areata. Some clones in this sample may be carry-over from other donors' samples.

This clonotype was counted a few times. V is TRBV19 and J is TRBJ2-1; 9 positions agree with TRBD1. The CDR3 consists of 15 residues. The germline V gene has CDR1 LNHDA and CDR2 SQIVND (reference sequence). V dropped 3 bases and J dropped 8; count of bases not matched to a gene: 8. The CDR3 spells CASSIGQGISDEQFF. The CDR3 nucleotides are TGTGCCAGTAGTATTGGACAGGGGATATCGGATGAGCAGTTCTTC.

CDR3 bases: TGTGCCAGCAGCCAAGAAGGATACAATCAGCCCCAGCATTTT. Amino acids: CASSQEGYNQPQHF. The genes are TRBV3-1 and TRBJ1-5; D gene uncertain. Germline CDR1 and CDR2: LGHDT and YNNKEL (reference sequence). Trimming cost V 0 bases and J 3 bases, with 6 bases left between them. The CDR3 consists of 14 residues. The full variable domain, its missing parts supplied by reference TRBV3-1 and TRBJ1-5, is DTAVSQTPKYLVTQMGNDKSIKCEQNLGHDTMYWYKQDSKKFLKIMFSYNNKELIINETVPNRFSPKSPDKAHLNLHINSLELGDSAVYFCASSQEGYNQPQHFGDGTRLSIL.

This clonotype was seen ten or more times. The chain employs TRBV6-5 and TRBJ1-2; D is perhaps TRBD1 (5 bases). Germline lookup yields CDR1 MNHEY and CDR2 SVGAGI. The CDR3 runs 17 residues. V dropped 2 bases and J dropped 5 bases, with 21 bases sitting between them. CDR3 amino acids: CASSYGRGRIVGYGYTF. CDR3 DNA: TGTGCCAGCAGTTACGGGAGGGGCAGAATCGTTGGGTATGGCTACACCTTC.

CDR3 sequence reads: CASSENPTGSNTEAFF. CDR3 DNA sequence: TGTGCCAGCAGTGAGAACCCCACAGGGTCTAACACTGAAGCTTTCTTT. V gene TRBV2 combines with J gene TRBJ1-1; D might be TRBD1 (6 bases). Germline lookup yields CDR1 SNHLY and CDR2 FYNNEI. V lost 3 bases to trimming and J lost 2 bases, with 16 bases between them. The CDR3 is 16 residues long.

This clonotype was observed at least ten times. V and J are TRBV21-1 and TRBJ1-2. TRBV21-1 is deemed a pseudogene. The CDR3 loop spans 16 amino acids. The CDR3 reads CASSKTRTDGTNGYTF. The CDR3, as DNA: TGTGCCAGCAGCAAAACGAGGACGGACGGCACGAATGGCTACACCTTC.

This clonotype showed up just a few times. The chain uses TRBV12-3 or TRBV12-4 and TRBJ1-5, with D possibly being TRBD1 (6 bases). The V end lost 5 bases, the J end lost 7 bases, and 21 bases lay between the germline ends. This CDR3 has 16 amino acids. CDR3 amino acids: CASSKLTPTGNQPQHF. Here the CDR3 DNA reads TGTGCCAGCAGTAAACTAACTCCCACAGGGAACCAGCCCCAGCATTTT.

This clonotype occurred many times. The V and J genes are TRBV10-2 and TRBJ1-1; D call uncertain. Germline loops: CDR1 WSHSY, CDR2 SAAADI. V was cut by 0 bases and J by 8 bases, with 4 bases left in between. The CDR3 is 11 amino acids. CDR3 sequence reads: CASSESAEAFF. In DNA form, the CDR3 reads TGCGCCAGCAGTGAGTCGGCGGAAGCTTTCTTT.

This clonotype occurred a few times. This rearrangement joins TRBV7-2 to TRBJ2-4; TRBD2 matches 11 bases. Germline-derived CDR1 and CDR2 are SGHTA and FQGNSA. With 5 bases clipped from V and 8 bases from J, the junction kept 8 bases outside the gene matches. This CDR3 has 15 amino acids. The CDR3 is CASSLSGGALDIQYF. In DNA, the CDR3 is TGTGCCAGCAGCCTTAGCGGGGGGGCCTTGGACATTCAGTACTTC.

In this sample, this clonotype turned up many times. The rearrangement joins TRBV6-6 to TRBJ2-5; 9 nucleotides agree with TRBD2. Germline V CDR1 and CDR2: MNHNY, SVGAGI (reference sequence). The CDR3 totals 15 residues. J lost 0 bases, V lost 7 bases, and 6 bases had no gene match. The CDR3 spells CASTPGLAYQETQYF. The CDR3 DNA sequence: TGTGCCAGCACTCCCGGACTAGCGTACCAAGAGACCCAGTACTTC.

This clonotype was counted at least ten times. This sequence joins TRBV27 and TRBJ1-3, with D tentatively TRBD1 (6 bases). V was trimmed by 5 bases and J by 4 bases, leaving 6 bases between them. CDR3 length: 12 residues. Germline assignment: CDR1 MNHEY and CDR2 SMNVEV (reference sequence). As DNA, the CDR3 is TGTGCCAGCAGTGGGGGCGGAAACACCATATATTTT. It specifies CASSGGGNTIYF.

This clonotype was found many times. This rearrangement joins TRBV11-2 to TRBJ2-7; D gene ambiguous. Trimming cost V 1 base and J 3 bases, with 13 bases left between them. Germline CDR1 is SGHAT and CDR2 is FQNNGV. The CDR3 loop spans 15 amino acids. CDR3 sequence reads: CASSLARALFYEQYF. CDR3 sequence (DNA): TGTGCCAGCAGCTTAGCTCGGGCCCTATTCTACGAGCAGTACTTC.

In this sample, this clonotype turned up many times. The chain recombines TRBV10-3 with TRBJ2-1; 13 positions agree with TRBD2. This CDR3 spans 18 amino acids. V shed 2 bases, J shed 6 bases, and the junction held 10 bases outside the gene matches. CDR1 and CDR2 (germline): ENHRY, SYGVKD. CDR3 DNA sequence: TGTGCCATCAGTGAGACTAGCGGGGGGGTAGGGGCCCCCAATGAGCAGTTCTTC. Residues: CAISETSGGVGAPNEQFF.

Worth noting for this clonotype: Possible read error: a much larger clone is one base away. V and J are TRBV29-1 and TRBJ2-5, with TRBD1 matching over 11 bases. Germline values: CDR1 SQVTM, CDR2 ANQGSEA. CDR3 length: 13 residues. CDR3 amino acids: CSVGTGGAETLYF. The CDR3 bases are TGCAGCGTTGGGACAGGGGGCGCCGAGACCCTGTACTTC. The full variable domain, completed using reference TRBV29-1 and TRBJ2-5, is SAVISQKPSRDICQRGTSLTIQCQVDSQVTMMFWYRQQPGQSLTLIATANQGSEATYESGFVIDKFPISRPNLTFSTLTVSNMSPEDSSIYLCSVGTGGAETLYFGPGTRLLVL.

This clonotype was observed a few times. The chain employs TRBV27 and TRBJ1-1; 10 bases agree with TRBD1. The CDR3 covers 14 residues. Germline assignment: CDR1 MNHEY and CDR2 SMNVEV (reference sequence). The J segment lost 6 bases and the V segment lost 3 bases, leaving 4 bases of the junction unmatched. The CDR3 sequence: CASSFDRGHSEAFF. CDR3 in DNA: TGTGCCAGCAGTTTTGACAGGGGGCACTCTGAAGCTTTCTTT.

CDR3 amino acids: CSALGDEQFF. In nucleotides, the CDR3 is TGCAGCGCCTTAGGAGATGAGCAGTTCTTC. The rearrangement joins TRBV29-1 to TRBJ2-1, with unresolved D. Germline values: CDR1 SQVTM, CDR2 ANQGSEA. The V gene lost 7 bases and the J gene lost 8 bases, with 9 bases spanning the gap. The CDR3 sequence is 10 residues long.

In this sample, this clonotype turned up a few times. The rearrangement uses TRBV18 and TRBJ1-2; TRBD1 matches at 7 bases. There are 14 residues in the CDR3. The germline CDR1 and CDR2 sequences are KGHSH and LQKENI. The V segment lost 3 bases and the J segment 5 bases; nucleotides outside the gene matches: 6. The CDR3 nucleotides are TGTGCCAGCTCACCGTCCGGGACAGCATATGGCTACACCTTC. Translated: CASSPSGTAYGYTF.

There are a few counts of this clonotype. J is TRBJ2-4 and V is TRBV9; the D call may be TRBD1 or TRBD2 (6 bases each). The V end lost 4 bases, the J end lost 8 bases, and 16 bases lay between the germline ends. Per germline, CDR1 SGDLS and CDR2 YYNGEE. The CDR3 is made up of 14 amino acids. The CDR3 protein is CASSPGTRGDIQYF. CDR3 DNA sequence: TGTGCCAGCAGCCCAGGGACAAGGGGGGACATTCAGTACTTC.

This clonotype has at least ten counts. The J gene is TRBJ2-1, the V gene TRBV10-1; a weak D match, TRBD2 (6 bases). The CDR3 totals 14 residues. From germline, CDR1 is WNHNN and CDR2 SYGVQD (reference sequence). V lost 4 bases and J 7 bases, leaving 14 bases between the germline ends. CDR3 residues: CASSVGLSRNEQFF. In nucleotides, the CDR3 is TGCGCCAGCAGTGTGGGACTCTCCAGGAATGAGCAGTTCTTC.

The table lists this clonotype with a few counts. V is TRBV10-3 and J is TRBJ2-4, with 9 bases lining up with TRBD1. Unmatched junction bases numbered 8, after V lost 2 bases and J lost 6 bases. The CDR3 spans 16 residues. Germline V gene sequence: CDR1 ENHRY, CDR2 SYGVKD. In nucleotides, the CDR3 is TGTGCCATCAGTGAGGAGGACAGGGGAGGGGGAAACATTCAGTACTTC. Encoded protein: CAISEEDRGGGNIQYF.

This rearrangement joins TRBV20-1 to TRBJ2-1; D is uncertain. With 5 bases removed from V and 10 bases from J, the gap between germline ends came to 12 bases. CDR1 and CDR2 (germline): DFQATT, SNEGSKA (reference sequence). This CDR3 is 11 amino acids long. The DNA of the CDR3 is TGCAGTGCTGACCGACTCGGAGAGCAGTTCTTC. It is translated as CSADRLGEQFF.

This clonotype was observed many times. CDR3 residues: CASSPSGQGTEAFF. The CDR3 coding sequence is TGTGCCAGCAGCCCATCGGGACAGGGCACTGAAGCTTTCTTT. The V call is TRBV3-1, the J call TRBJ1-1, with 9 bases that match TRBD1. CDR1 is LGHDT, CDR2 YNNKEL, per germline (reference sequence). The CDR3 consists of 14 residues. Losses at the gene ends were 4 bases for V and 4 bases for J; bases not matched to a gene: 4.

This sequence joins TRBV20-1 and TRBJ2-7, with D perhaps TRBD1 (6 bases). The ends were cut back, 3 bases at V and 6 bases at J, with 24 bases in the middle. The CDR3 has 16 amino acids. In germline, CDR1 is DFQATT, CDR2 SNEGSKA (reference sequence). For the CDR3, the DNA is TGCAGTGCTAGGGCTCCGACCGGTCAGGGGCGCGGCGAGCAGTACTTC. It yields the protein CSARAPTGQGRGEQYF.

This clonotype was seen at least ten times. V usage is TRBV5-5 and J usage is TRBJ1-1; maybe TRBD1 (5 bases). V was trimmed by 0 bases and J by 4 bases, leaving 10 bases between them. CDR1 is SGHKS, CDR2 YYEKEE, per germline (reference sequence). The CDR3 contains 14 residues. The CDR3 bases are TGTGCCAGCAGCTTGGGCAGGGATGGCACTGAAGCTTTCTTT. As protein: CASSLGRDGTEAFF.

This clonotype was recorded many times. The rearrangement joins TRBV14 to TRBJ1-1, with D uncertain. Trimming left V 1 base short and J 2 bases short, with 8 bases between. Germline assignment: CDR1 SGHDN and CDR2 FVKESK. The CDR3 loop spans 14 amino acids. CDR3 in DNA: TGTGCCAGCAGCCAAGTACGCGGTAACACTGAAGCTTTCTTT. Protein: CASSQVRGNTEAFF.

This clonotype was seen repeatedly, ten times or more. This chain links TRBV28 with TRBJ2-7, with TRBD1 as a possible D gene (5 bases). The CDR3 is 14 residues long. The ends were cut back, 3 bases at V and 4 bases at J, with 13 bases in the middle. Germline V gives CDR1 MDHEN, CDR2 SYDVKM. The CDR3 loop reads CASSFDGREYEQYF. In DNA, the CDR3 is TGTGCCAGCAGTTTTGACGGCAGGGAATACGAGCAGTACTTC. The full variable domain, in which reference TRBV28 and TRBJ2-7 provide the parts outside the CDR3, is DVKVTQSSRYLVKRTGEKVFLECVQDMDHENMFWYRQDPGLGLRLIYFSYDVKMKEKGDIPEGYSVSREKKERFSLILESASTNQTSMYLCASSFDGREYEQYFGPGTRLTVT.

This clonotype has a count of ten or more. The CDR3 bases are TGCGCCAGCAGTGAGTCACCTAATGAAAAACTGTTTTTT. Protein product: CASSESPNEKLFF. The chain joins TRBV10-2 to TRBJ1-4; D is unclear. Germline V gene sequence: CDR1 WSHSY, CDR2 SAAADI. CDR3 length equals 13 residues. The V gene lost 0 bases and the J gene lost 3 bases, with 2 bases spanning the gap.

The chain has TRBV7-6 and TRBJ1-1; 7 nucleotides agree with TRBD1. The V gene's germline CDR1 is SGHVS and CDR2 FNYEAQ. The V segment lost 6 bases and the J segment 1 base; nucleotides outside the gene matches: 8. This CDR3 is 15 amino acids long. The CDR3: CASSRRQGPNTEAFF. In DNA, the CDR3 is TGTGCCAGCAGTCGTCGACAGGGCCCGAACACTGAAGCTTTCTTT. Full variable domain (outside the CDR3, taken from reference TRBV7-6 and TRBJ1-1): GAGVSQSPRYKVTKRGQDVALRCDPISGHVSLYWYRQALGQGPEFLTYFNYEAQQDKSGLPNDRFSAERPEGSISTLTIQRTEQRDSAMYRCASSRRQGPNTEAFFGQGTRLTVV.

This clonotype was found many times. The chain is built from TRBV20-1 and TRBJ2-7; TRBD2 aligns across 7 bases. Germline CDR1 and CDR2: DFQATT and SNEGSKA (reference sequence). This CDR3 contains 13 residues. V was clipped by 3 bases and J by 0 bases; unmatched bases: 2. DNA for the CDR3: TGCAGTGCTAGGCGCGGGAGCTCCTACGAGCAGTACTTC. This gives the protein CSARRGSSYEQYF.

This clonotype showed up just a few times. This chain uses TRBV9 with TRBJ2-5; TRBD2 agrees at 12 bases. CDR1 and CDR2 from the germline V gene are SGDLS and YYNGEE. This CDR3 has 15 amino acids. J was trimmed by 5 bases and V by 4 bases; bases with no gene match: 6. Written as DNA, the CDR3 is TGTGCCAGCAGCCCTAGCGGGGGGGCTGGCGAGACCCAGTACTTC. It translates to CASSPSGGAGETQYF.